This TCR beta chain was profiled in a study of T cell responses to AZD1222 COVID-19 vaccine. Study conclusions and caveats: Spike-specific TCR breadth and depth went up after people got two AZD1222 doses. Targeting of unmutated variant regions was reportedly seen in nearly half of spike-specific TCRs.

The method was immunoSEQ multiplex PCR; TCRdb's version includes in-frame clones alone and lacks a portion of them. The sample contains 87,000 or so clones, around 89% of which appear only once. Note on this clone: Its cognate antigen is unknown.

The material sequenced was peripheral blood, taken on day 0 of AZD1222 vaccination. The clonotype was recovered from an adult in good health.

CDR3 residues: CASSRGLVSRGRYEQYF. As DNA, the CDR3 is TGCGCCAGCAGCCGCGGATTGGTCAGCAGGGGGAGATACGAGCAGTACTTC. The rearrangement uses TRBV4-1 and TRBJ2-7; 7 bases map to TRBD1. Germline V gene lookup returns CDR1 MGHRA and CDR2 YSYEKL. After removal of 4 bases from V and 4 bases from J, the junction contained 16 bases not matched to a gene. The CDR3 contains 17 residues.